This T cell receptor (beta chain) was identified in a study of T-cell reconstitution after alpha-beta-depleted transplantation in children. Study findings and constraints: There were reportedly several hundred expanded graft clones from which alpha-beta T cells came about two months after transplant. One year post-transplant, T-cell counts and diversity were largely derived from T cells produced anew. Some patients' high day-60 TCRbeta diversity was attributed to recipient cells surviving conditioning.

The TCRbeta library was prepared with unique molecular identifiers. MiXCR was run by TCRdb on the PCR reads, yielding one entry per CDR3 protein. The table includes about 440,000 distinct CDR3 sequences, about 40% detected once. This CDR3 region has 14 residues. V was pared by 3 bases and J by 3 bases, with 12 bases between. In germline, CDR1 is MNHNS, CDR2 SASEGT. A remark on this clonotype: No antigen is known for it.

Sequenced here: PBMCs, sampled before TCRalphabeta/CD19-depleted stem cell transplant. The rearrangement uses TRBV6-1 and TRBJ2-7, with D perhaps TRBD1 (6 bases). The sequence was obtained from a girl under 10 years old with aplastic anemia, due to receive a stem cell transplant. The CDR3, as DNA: TGTGCCAGCAGTGACTGGGGACAACTCTACGAGCAGTACTTC. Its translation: CASSDWGQLYEQYF.